The clone carrying this TCR beta chain showed up many times. The data originate from a study of spatial heterogeneity in lung cancer. Study as a whole: Detection consistently yielded more beta chains than alpha chains.

TCR cDNA molecules were tagged individually, and each one carried a unique molecular identifier. TCRdb fed the 5' RACE reads into MiXCR, producing one record per CDR3 protein. This table holds around 48,000 distinct CDR3 sequences, roughly 5.2% found once. The CDR3 length is 14 residues. Germline V gene sequence: CDR1 MNHEY, CDR2 SVGEGT. V shed 5 bases and J 1 base; nucleotides not matched to a gene: 0. The time point is: sample taken at primary tumor resection. In each case, whole RNA from tumor, nontumor lung or frozen PBMC was sequenced unsorted. The sequencing here drew on PBMCs, taken at surgery. The chain recombines TRBV6-2 or TRBV6-3 with TRBJ1-1, with 11 bases matching TRBD1. The TCR sequence derives from a male donor with early-stage non-small cell lung cancer. CDR3 sequence: CASSGTGGNTEAFF. In nucleotides, the CDR3 is TGTGCCAGCAGTGGGACAGGGGGGAACACTGAAGCTTTCTTT.